This T cell receptor (beta chain) was obtained from a study of PD-L1 blockade in urothelial cancer. At the level of the study: Patients' histories included 0 to 3 prior chemotherapy regimens.

From germline, CDR1 is MNHNY and CDR2 SVGAGI (reference sequence). The CDR3 runs to 15 residues. The trim removed 6 bases at V and 2 bases at J, leaving 9 bases unmatched. As to this clone: Its target is unknown.

Sequencing used immunoSEQ multiplex PCR; TCRdb keeps in-frame clones, though not all of them. The repertoire holds 55,000 to 85,000 clones, with 80% to 85% as singletons. Study conclusions and caveats: Better survival was forecast by a pretreatment blood TCR clonality below the median.

Regarding time point: pretreatment peripheral blood. The sample in question was PBMCs, obtained around atezolizumab (anti-PD-L1) treatment. The TCR was taken from a woman between 65 and 79 years old with urothelial cancer. J is TRBJ2-5 and V is TRBV6-6; 7 bases are a match to TRBD1. The CDR3 region has the DNA TGTGCCAGCAGCAACCAACAGGGGTTTCAAGAGACCCAGTACTTC. Translating it yields CASSNQQGFQETQYF.